The next 9 T cell receptor beta chains were all read from a single sample in a study of T-cell memory formation after mild COVID-19. One entry per CDR3 protein, called by TCRdb with MiXCR from the 5' RACE reads. The data hold 280,000 or so distinct CDR3 sequences, with roughly 18% observed a single time. The sample was PBMCs or a T cell subset sorted from them (not recorded which). These receptors were collected from a man aged 18 to 30 who had mild COVID-19 (a few samples of this study predate the infection). Cell type and time point are not known.

This clonotype has more than one count but fewer than ten. The J gene is TRBJ2-7, the V gene TRBV10-3; weak D call: TRBD1 (6 bases). The CDR3 consists of 13 residues. The V gene's germline CDR1 is ENHRY and CDR2 SYGVKD. The V and J ends lost 1 base and 5 bases respectively, with 9 bases between them. The CDR3 region is CAISEFRDNEQYF. CDR3 sequence (DNA): TGTGCCATCAGTGAGTTCAGGGACAACGAGCAGTACTTC.

This clonotype was picked up a small number of times. V gene TRBV4-3 combines with J gene TRBJ1-1; 7 nucleotides match TRBD1. V lost 0 bases, J lost 3 bases, and 4 bases stayed unmatched. The CDR3 contains 15 residues. From germline, CDR1 is LGHNA and CDR2 YSLEER. Here the CDR3 DNA reads TGCGCCAGCAGCCAAGAAGGGGGACAGTACACTGAAGCTTTCTTT. It specifies CASSQEGGQYTEAFF.

The gene calls are TRBV4-2 and TRBJ1-5; weak D call: TRBD1 (5 bases). The CDR3 runs 14 residues. V lost 3 bases to trimming and J lost 4 bases, with 10 bases between them. Germline values: CDR1 LGHNA, CDR2 YNFKEQ. CDR3 in amino acids: CASSHAAGNQPQHF. DNA of the CDR3: TGTGCCAGCAGCCATGCTGCAGGGAATCAGCCCCAGCATTTT.

This clonotype has just a few counts. For the CDR3, the DNA is TGTGCCAGCAGTCCCCCCGGGACGGGAAGGACCCAGTACTTC. This gives the protein CASSPPGTGRTQYF. The V call is TRBV12-3 or TRBV12-4, the J call TRBJ2-5; D might be TRBD1 or TRBD2, each matching 5 bases. The V and J ends lost 5 bases and 7 bases respectively, with 17 bases between them. The length of the CDR3 is 14 residues.

This clonotype was counted a few times. This sequence joins TRBV19 and TRBJ2-7; 9 bases map to TRBD1. The CDR3 length is 16 residues. The germline gives CDR1 LNHDA, CDR2 SQIVND (reference sequence). V shed 10 bases, J shed 2 bases, and the junction held 15 bases outside the gene matches. CDR3 nucleotide sequence: TGTGCCACCAGTGAGGCATGGGACAGGGTTACCTACGAGCAGTACTTC. Translated, it gives CATSEAWDRVTYEQYF.

The sample holds many counts of this clonotype. This chain uses TRBV6-2 or TRBV6-3 with TRBJ2-5; D may correspond to TRBD1 or TRBD2 (6 bases each). Germline lookup yields CDR1 MNHEY and CDR2 SVGEGT. The CDR3 length is 14 residues. Trimming shortened V by 2 bases and J by 5 bases, and 12 bases separated the two germline ends. CDR3 region: CASSYPGAGETQYF. As DNA, the CDR3 is TGTGCCAGCAGTTACCCGGGGGCCGGGGAGACCCAGTACTTC.

This clonotype was observed a few times. The rearrangement links TRBV7-6 to TRBJ1-3; a weak D match, TRBD1 (6 bases). Germline V CDR1 and CDR2: SGHVS, FNYEAQ. The CDR3 spans 15 residues. V lost 6 bases and J 2 bases, leaving 14 bases between the germline ends. CDR3 region: CASSFETGAGNTIYF. The CDR3 DNA reads TGTGCCAGCAGTTTCGAGACAGGAGCTGGAAACACCATATATTTT. Looking up the rest from reference TRBV7-6 and TRBJ1-3 gives the full variable domain: GAGVSQSPRYKVTKRGQDVALRCDPISGHVSLYWYRQALGQGPEFLTYFNYEAQQDKSGLPNDRFSAERPEGSISTLTIQRTEQRDSAMYRCASSFETGAGNTIYFGEGSWLTVV.

The chain has TRBV5-1 and TRBJ2-6; D uncertain. The ends were cut back, 1 base at V and 2 bases at J, with 10 bases in the middle. The CDR3 consists of 16 residues. Germline CDR1 is SGHRS and CDR2 is YFSETQ. Here the CDR3 reads CASSLIGVTGANVLTF. Here the CDR3 DNA reads TGCGCCAGCAGCTTGATCGGAGTCACTGGGGCCAACGTCCTGACTTTC.

CDR3 nucleotides: TGTGCCAGCTCCCCGAGGGGTATTGGCGCAGATACGCAGTATTTT. This codes for CASSPRGIGADTQYF. The V gene is TRBV18, the J gene TRBJ2-3, with D perhaps being TRBD1 or TRBD2 (5 bases each). The germline gives CDR1 KGHSH, CDR2 LQKENI. Between the trimmed V and J ends, which lost 6 bases and 4 bases, there was a span of 17 bases. The CDR3 consists of 15 residues. The whole variable domain, remainder taken from reference TRBV18 and TRBJ2-3, is NAGVMQNPRHLVRRRGQEARLRCSPMKGHSHVYWYRQLPEEGLKFMVYLQKENIIDESGMPKERFSAEFPKEGPSILRIQQVVRGDSAAYFCASSPRGIGADTQYFGPGTRLTVL.